This TCR beta chain was captured by sequencing in a study of regulatory T cells in long-lasting Graves disease. Trimming took 5 bases from V and 1 from J, leaving 12 bases between them. The germline gives CDR1 MDHEN, CDR2 SYDVKM. The length of the CDR3 is 15 residues. General observations from the study: Persistent patients had a count of shared public clonotypes (2,741) that exceeded that of new patients (approximately 1,000). There was favoring of TRBV28, TRBJ1-2 and TRBJ2-5 in persistent disease.

This clonotype has at least ten counts. Its antigen remains unidentified. Relying on iRepertoire HTBI primers and Arm-PCR of CDR3 regions, the team built TCR beta libraries. One entry per CDR3 protein, called by TCRdb with MiXCR from the multiplex PCR reads. Among under 450,000 distinct CDR3 sequences, about 16% were seen once, and the ten largest hold 20%. Time point indicated: newly diagnosed GD, antithyroid drugs for less than 3 months. Construction of the TCR library relied on RNA isolated from PBMCs. Into tubes containing EDTA, about 9.6 milliliters of peripheral blood were drawn. The sample was also reused in another study, on T cells in Graves' hyperthyroidism and ophthalmopathy. That work states: Most expanded thyroid clonotypes above 0.001 recurred in blood.

The gene calls are TRBV28 and TRBJ2-1, with a tentative D call TRBD1 (6 bases). Sequenced material: peripheral blood mononuclear cells (PBMCs), taken at new diagnosis, from a patient treated with antithyroid drugs. The clonotype originates from a woman aged 18 to 35 with Graves disease. The CDR3 protein is CASSSHRVSYNEQFF. The CDR3 region has the DNA TGTGCCAGCAGTAGTCACAGGGTATCCTACAATGAGCAGTTCTTC.